The clone carrying this TCR beta chain was seen only a few times. This sample was taken from a study of blood T cell repertoires in COVID-19. Study in general: PBMCs, B-cell-depleted T cells, or T cells provided the cDNA or gDNA that made up the material.

Per the study methods: Researchers report that nucleated cell counts were estimated from reference gene primer amplification. Sequenced by immunoSEQ multiplex PCR; TCRdb stores in-frame clones only, minus some. V, J and clone size are those of that table, while D and trimming were read from the DNA. The sample carries about 120,000 clones, over 65% recorded once. The CDR3 covers 14 residues. The V segment lost 2 bases and the J segment 0 bases; nucleotides outside the gene matches: 0. Germline-derived CDR1 and CDR2 are MNHEY and SVGAGI. This sequence was found in a human donor with acute or convalescent COVID-19. The donor label of this sample is uncertain. Sequencing was carried out using peripheral blood. The rearrangement joins TRBV6-5 to TRBJ1-2, with 7 nucleotides matching TRBD1. The DNA for the CDR3 is TGTGCCAGCAGTTACGGGACAGCTAACTATGGCTACACCTTC. This codes for CASSYGTANYGYTF.